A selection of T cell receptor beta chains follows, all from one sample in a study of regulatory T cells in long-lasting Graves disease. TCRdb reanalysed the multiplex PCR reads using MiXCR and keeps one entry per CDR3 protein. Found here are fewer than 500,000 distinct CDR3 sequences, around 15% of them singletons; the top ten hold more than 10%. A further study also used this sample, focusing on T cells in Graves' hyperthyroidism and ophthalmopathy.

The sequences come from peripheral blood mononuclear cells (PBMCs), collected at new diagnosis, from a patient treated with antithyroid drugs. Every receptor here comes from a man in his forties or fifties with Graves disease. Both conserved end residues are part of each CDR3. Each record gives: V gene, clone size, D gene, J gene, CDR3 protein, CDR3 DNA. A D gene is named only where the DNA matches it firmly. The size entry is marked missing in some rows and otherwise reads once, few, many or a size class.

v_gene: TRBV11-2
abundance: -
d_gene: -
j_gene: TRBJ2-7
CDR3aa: CASSLVVGSSASPEQYF
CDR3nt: TGTGCCAGCAGCTTAGTGGTCGGGTCTAGCGCCTCCCCCGAGCAGTACTTC

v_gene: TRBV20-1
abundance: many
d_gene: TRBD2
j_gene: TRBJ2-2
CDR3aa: CSTSGANTGELFF
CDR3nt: TGCAGTACAAGCGGGGCCAACACCGGGGAGCTGTTTTTT

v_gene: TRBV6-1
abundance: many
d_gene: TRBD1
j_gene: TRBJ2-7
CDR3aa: CASSEKGWDRASEQYF
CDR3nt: TGTGCCAGCAGTGAGAAGGGGTGGGACAGAGCCTCCGAGCAGTACTTC

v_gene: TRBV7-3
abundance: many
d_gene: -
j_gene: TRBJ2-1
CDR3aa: CASSLTPREIDNEQFF
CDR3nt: TGTGCCAGCAGCTTAACACCGAGGGAAATTGACAATGAGCAGTTCTTC

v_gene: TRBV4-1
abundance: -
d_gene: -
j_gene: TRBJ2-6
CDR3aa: CASSTRSGANVLTF
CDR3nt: TGCGCCAGCAGCACCCGATCTGGGGCCAACGTCCTGACTTTC

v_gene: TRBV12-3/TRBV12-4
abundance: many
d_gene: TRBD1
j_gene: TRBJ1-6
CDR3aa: CASSQTGDSPLHF
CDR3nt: TGTGCCAGCAGCCAGACAGGGGATTCACCCCTCCACTTT

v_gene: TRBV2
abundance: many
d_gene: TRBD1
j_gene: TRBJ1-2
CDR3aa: CASSVDRGFEKGYTF
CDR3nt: TGTGCCAGCAGTGTCGACAGGGGTTTCGAGAAGGGCTACACCTTC

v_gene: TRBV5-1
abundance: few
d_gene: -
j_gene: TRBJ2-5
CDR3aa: CASRDSGFQETQYF
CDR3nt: TGCGCCAGCAGAGACAGCGGGTTCCAAGAGACCCAGTACTTC

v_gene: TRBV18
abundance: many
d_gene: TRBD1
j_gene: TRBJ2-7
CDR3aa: CASSPIGTGVTYEQYF
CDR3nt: TGTGCCAGCTCACCGATCGGGACAGGGGTGACCTACGAGCAGTACTTC

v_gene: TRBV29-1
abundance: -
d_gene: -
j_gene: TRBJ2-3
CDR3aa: CSGLDSSLYTDTQYF
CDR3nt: TGCAGCGGCCTCGACTCCTCACTTTACACAGATACGCAGTATTTT

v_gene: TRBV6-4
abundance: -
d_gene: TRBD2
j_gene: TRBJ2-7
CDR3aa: CASRTSGGGYEQYF
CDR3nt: TGTGCCAGCAGGACGAGCGGGGGGGGCTACGAGCAGTACTTC

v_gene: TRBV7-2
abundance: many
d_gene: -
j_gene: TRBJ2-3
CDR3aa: CASSLRPSDTQYF
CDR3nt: TGTGCCAGCAGCTTACGGCCGTCAGATACGCAGTATTTT

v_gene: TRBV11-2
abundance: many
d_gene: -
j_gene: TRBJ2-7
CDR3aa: CASSLVWDAPYEQYF
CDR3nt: TGTGCCAGCAGCTTAGTCTGGGACGCACCCTACGAGCAGTACTTC

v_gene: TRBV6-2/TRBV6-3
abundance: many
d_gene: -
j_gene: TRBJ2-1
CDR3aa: CASSSLTGSTRNGYEQFF
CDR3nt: TGTGCCAGCAGTTCCCTGACAGGGTCGACTAGAAATGGGTATGAGCAGTTCTTC

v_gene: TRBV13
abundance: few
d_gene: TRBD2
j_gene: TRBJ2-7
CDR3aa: CASRTSGGTYEQYF
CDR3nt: TGTGCCAGCCGGACTAGCGGGGGAACCTACGAGCAGTACTTC

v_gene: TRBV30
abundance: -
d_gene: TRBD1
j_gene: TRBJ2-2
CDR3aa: CAWARGLGTGELFF
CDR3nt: TGTGCCTGGGCCAGGGGGCTGGGCACCGGGGAGCTGTTTTTT

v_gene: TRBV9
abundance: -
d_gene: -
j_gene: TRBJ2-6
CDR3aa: CASSGGVRSGANVLTF
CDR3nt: TGTGCCAGCAGCGGCGGAGTGCGTTCTGGGGCCAACGTCCTGACTTTC

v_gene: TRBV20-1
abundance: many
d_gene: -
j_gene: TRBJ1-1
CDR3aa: CSAAGPTMNTEAFF
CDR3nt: TGCAGTGCCGCGGGACCCACAATGAACACTGAAGCTTTCTTT

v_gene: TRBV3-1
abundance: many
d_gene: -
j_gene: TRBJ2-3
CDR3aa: CASSHRRGSDTQYF
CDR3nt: TGTGCCAGCAGCCACAGGAGAGGGTCAGATACGCAGTATTTT

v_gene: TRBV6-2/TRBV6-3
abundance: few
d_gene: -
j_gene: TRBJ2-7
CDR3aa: CASSDEGGPEQYF
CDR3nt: TGTGCCAGCAGTGATGAAGGGGGTCCCGAGCAGTACTTC

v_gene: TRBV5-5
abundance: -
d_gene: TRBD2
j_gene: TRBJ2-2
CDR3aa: CASSLLAGETGELFF
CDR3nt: TGTGCCAGCAGCTTGCTAGCGGGGGAGACCGGGGAGCTGTTTTTT

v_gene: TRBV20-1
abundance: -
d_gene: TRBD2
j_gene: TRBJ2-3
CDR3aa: CSARESGGLDTQYF
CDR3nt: TGCAGTGCTAGAGAATCGGGGGGTTTAGATACGCAGTATTTT

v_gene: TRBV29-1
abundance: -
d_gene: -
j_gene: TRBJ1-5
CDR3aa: CSVSGNNQPQHF
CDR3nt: TGCAGCGTGTCGGGGAACAATCAGCCCCAGCATTTT

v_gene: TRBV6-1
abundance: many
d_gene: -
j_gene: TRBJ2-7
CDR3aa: CASRWIDEQYF
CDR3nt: TGTGCCAGCAGGTGGATTGACGAGCAGTACTTC

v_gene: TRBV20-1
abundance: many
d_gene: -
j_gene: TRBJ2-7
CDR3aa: CSASTGTHELKQYF
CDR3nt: TGCAGTGCTAGTACCGGGACCCATGAGCTAAAGCAGTACTTC

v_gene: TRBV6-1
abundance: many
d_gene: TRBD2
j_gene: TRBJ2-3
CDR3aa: CASRRLAGGQDTQYF
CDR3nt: TGTGCCAGCAGGAGACTAGCGGGAGGCCAGGATACGCAGTATTTT

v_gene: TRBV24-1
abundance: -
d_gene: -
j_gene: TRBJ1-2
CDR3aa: CATSMGANYGYTF
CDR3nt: TGTGCCACCAGTATGGGGGCTAACTATGGCTACACCTTC

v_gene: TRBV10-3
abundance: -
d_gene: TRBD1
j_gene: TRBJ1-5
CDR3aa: CAISTGTGSNQPQHF
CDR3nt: TGTGCCATCAGTACCGGGACAGGCAGCAATCAGCCCCAGCATTTT

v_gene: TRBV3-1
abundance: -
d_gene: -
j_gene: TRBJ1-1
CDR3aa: CASSPHMENTEAFF
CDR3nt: TGTGCCAGCAGCCCGCACATGGAAAACACTGAAGCTTTCTTT

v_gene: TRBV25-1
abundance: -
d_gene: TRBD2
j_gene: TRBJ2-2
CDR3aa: CASGGRLTSGRENTGELFF
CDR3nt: TGTGCCAGCGGGGGACGGTTGACTAGCGGGAGGGAGAACACCGGGGAGCTGTTTTTT

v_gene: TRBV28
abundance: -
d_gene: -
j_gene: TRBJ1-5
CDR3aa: CASSLNAKPQHF
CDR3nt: TGTGCCAGCAGTTTAAATGCGAAGCCCCAGCATTTT

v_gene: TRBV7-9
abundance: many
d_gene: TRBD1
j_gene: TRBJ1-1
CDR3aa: CASRGQGIAEAFF
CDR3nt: TGTGCCAGCAGAGGACAGGGCATTGCTGAAGCTTTCTTT

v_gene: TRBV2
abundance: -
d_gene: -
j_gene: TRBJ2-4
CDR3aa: CASSGTNKNIQYF
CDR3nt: TGTGCCAGCAGTGGGACAAACAAAAACATTCAGTACTTC

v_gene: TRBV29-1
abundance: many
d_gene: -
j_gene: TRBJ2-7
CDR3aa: CSVAGLGSSYEQYF
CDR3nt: TGCAGCGTGGCAGGACTCGGGAGCTCCTACGAGCAGTACTTC

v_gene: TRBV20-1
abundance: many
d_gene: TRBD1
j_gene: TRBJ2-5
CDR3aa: CSASGDRAFQETQYF
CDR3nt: TGCAGTGCTAGTGGCGACAGGGCCTTCCAAGAGACCCAGTACTTC

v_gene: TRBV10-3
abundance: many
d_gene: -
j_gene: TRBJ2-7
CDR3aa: CAITGGDRGWEQYF
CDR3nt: TGTGCCATAACTGGAGGAGACAGAGGTTGGGAGCAGTACTTC

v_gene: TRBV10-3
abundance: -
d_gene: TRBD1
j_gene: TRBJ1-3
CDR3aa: CASSEGDSSGNTIYF
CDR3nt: TGTGCCAGCAGTGAGGGGGACAGCTCTGGAAACACCATATATTTT

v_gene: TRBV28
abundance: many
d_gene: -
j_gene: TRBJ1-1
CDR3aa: CASSAVQPYTEAFF
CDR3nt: TGTGCCAGCAGTGCGGTTCAGCCTTACACTGAAGCTTTCTTT

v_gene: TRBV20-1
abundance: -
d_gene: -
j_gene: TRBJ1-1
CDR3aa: CSAREGASYTEAFF
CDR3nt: TGCAGTGCTAGAGAAGGGGCTTCCTACACTGAAGCTTTCTTT

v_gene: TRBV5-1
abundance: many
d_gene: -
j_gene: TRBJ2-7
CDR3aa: CASSAYTGNEQYF
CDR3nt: TGCGCCAGCAGCGCGTACACAGGGAACGAGCAGTACTTC